This passage covers 18 T cell receptor beta chains from one sample sequenced in a study of blood T cell repertoires in COVID-19. TCRdb keeps only in-frame clones here, not all; method: immunoSEQ multiplex PCR. The sample holds about 47,000 clones, roughly 71% seen once. The sequencing input was peripheral blood. Every receptor here comes from a man aged 80 or over with acute or convalescent COVID-19.

V and J are TRBV12-5 and TRBJ2-7; maybe TRBD2 (6 bases). CDR3 length: 13 residues. The germline V and J ends were trimmed by 6 bases and 6 bases, with 15 bases remaining between them. From germline, CDR1 is LGHNT and CDR2 FRNRAP. CDR3 amino acids: CASGPGLTAEQYF. The DNA for the CDR3 is TGTGCTAGTGGCCCGGGACTGACGGCCGAGCAGTACTTC.

The chain carries TRBV4-1 and TRBJ1-5, with D unclear. The V gene lost 0 bases and the J gene lost 2 bases, with 8 bases spanning the gap. The CDR3 totals 15 residues. Germline-derived CDR1 and CDR2 are MGHRA and YSYEKL. CDR3 bases: TGCGCCAGCAGCCAAGAGTTTCCTGGCAATCAGCCCCAGCATTTT. Amino acid sequence: CASSQEFPGNQPQHF.

The chain joins TRBV12-3 or TRBV12-4 to TRBJ1-2, with D uncertain. Trimming stripped 1 base from V and 7 bases from J, with 4 bases between. The CDR3 consists of 11 residues. As DNA, the CDR3 is TGTGCCAGCAGTTTAGTCGGTGGCTACACCTTC. It specifies CASSLVGGYTF.

The chain joins TRBV5-4 to TRBJ2-7, with TRBD2 matching over 9 bases. Trimming removed 3 bases from V and 5 bases from J; junction bases left unmatched: 15. Germline V gene data show CDR1 as SGHNT and CDR2 as YYREEE (reference sequence). The CDR3 runs 17 residues. The CDR3 is CASSSRSAGTSRDEQYF. DNA of the CDR3: TGTGCCAGCAGCTCCCGATCCGCCGGGACTAGCCGCGACGAGCAGTACTTC. Full variable domain (missing parts from reference TRBV5-4 and TRBJ2-7): ETGVTQSPTHLIKTRGQQVTLRCSSQSGHNTVSWYQQALGQGPQFIFQYYREEENGRGNFPPRFSGLQFPNYSSELNVNALELDDSALYLCASSSRSAGTSRDEQYFGPGTRLTVT.

The chain combines TRBV14 with TRBJ2-1; no definite D call. Germline assignment: CDR1 SGHDN and CDR2 FVKESK. V lost 8 bases and J lost 7, with 21 bases in between. This CDR3 is built from 15 residues. The CDR3 nucleotides read TGTGCCAGCGCCCCTCTTAGGCCACTAAGGAATGAGCAGTTCTTC. Encoded protein: CASAPLRPLRNEQFF.

This clone was found a few times. The chain combines TRBV19 with TRBJ1-5, with D unresolved. V lost 3 bases, J lost 4 bases, and 16 bases lay in between. Germline CDR1 reads LNHDA; CDR2 reads SQIVND (reference sequence). The CDR3 length is 16 residues. CDR3 DNA sequence: TGTGCCAGTAGTATCCGGGAGGGATCCCGTAATCAGCCCCAGCATTTT. Translation gives CASSIREGSRNQPQHF.

The chain links TRBV2 to TRBJ1-4; 7 positions match TRBD1. This CDR3 comprises 14 residues. With V trimmed by 6 bases and J by 5 bases, 6 bases remained unmatched. Per germline, CDR1 SNHLY and CDR2 FYNNEI. CDR3 bases: TGTGCCAGCAGCCTGGGACAGAACAATGAAAAACTGTTTTTT. Its protein is CASSLGQNNEKLFF.

This sequence joins TRBV18 and TRBJ2-7; weak D call: TRBD2 (6 bases). The CDR3 spans 15 residues. The V and J ends lost 3 bases and 3 bases respectively, with 15 bases between them. The germline V gene encodes CDR1 KGHSH and CDR2 LQKENI. The DNA of the CDR3 is TGTGCCAGCTCACCCGGGCCCTTGGGAGGCTACGAGCAGTACTTC. Translated: CASSPGPLGGYEQYF.

V usage is TRBV28 and J usage is TRBJ2-5; D possibly corresponds to TRBD2 (7 bases). CDR3 length equals 16 residues. V lost 5 bases, J lost 6 bases, and 22 bases lay in between. Germline CDR1 and CDR2: MDHEN and SYDVKM. The CDR3 DNA reads as TGTGCCAGCAGTCTTCTGGGGGGGGCGGCCGGGAAGACCCAGTACTTC. This translates into CASSLLGGAAGKTQYF.

The chain links TRBV27 to TRBJ1-2; 9 nucleotides line up with TRBD1. Germline loops: CDR1 MNHEY, CDR2 SMNVEV (reference sequence). J was trimmed by 8 bases and V by 4 bases; bases with no gene match: 11. The CDR3 is made up of 15 amino acids. As DNA, the CDR3 is TGTGCCAGCAGTTACCTGTACAGGGGGCAGCGGGGCTACACCTTC. Residues: CASSYLYRGQRGYTF.

V is TRBV5-1 and J is TRBJ2-1, with D hard to call. The germline CDR1 and CDR2 sequences are SGHRS and YFSETQ. V was pared by 4 bases and J by 8 bases, with 10 bases between. CDR3 length: 12 amino acids. CDR3 nucleotide sequence: TGCGCCAGCAGCCCTAACTTGGATGAGCAGTTCTTC. Protein: CASSPNLDEQFF.

The V call is TRBV27, the J call TRBJ1-6; D call uncertain. Germline CDR1 reads MNHEY; CDR2 reads SMNVEV (reference sequence). This CDR3 has 14 residues. V lost 3 bases and J 4 bases, leaving 7 bases between the germline ends. CDR3 amino acids: CASSLTEYNSPLHF. The CDR3 DNA reads TGTGCCAGCAGTTTGACGGAGTATAATTCACCCCTCCACTTT.

This chain uses TRBV29-1 with TRBJ2-5; TRBD2 matches at 7 bases. The germline gives CDR1 SQVTM, CDR2 ANQGSEA. V dropped 5 bases and J dropped 1; count of bases not matched to a gene: 1. The CDR3 covers 12 residues. The CDR3 DNA follows: TGCAGCGTTCAGCGGGGCCAAGAGACCCAGTACTTC. It yields the protein CSVQRGQETQYF.

CDR3 sequence: CASSLDRFTGELFF. The CDR3 DNA reads TGTGCCAGCAGTCTGGACAGGTTCACCGGGGAGCTGTTTTTT. This chain links TRBV2 with TRBJ2-2; the match to TRBD1 covers 7 bases. V trimming: 5 bases; J trimming: 4 bases; junction bases outside the gene matches: 4. The CDR3 has 14 residues. From germline, CDR1 is SNHLY and CDR2 FYNNEI. The complete variable domain, with remaining parts taken from reference TRBV2 and TRBJ2-2, reads EPEVTQTPSHQVTQMGQEVILRCVPISNHLYFYWYRQILGQKVEFLVSFYNNEISEKSEIFDDQFSVERPDGSNFTLKIRSTKLEDSAMYFCASSLDRFTGELFFGEGSRLTVL.

This sequence joins TRBV6-5 and TRBJ1-1, with D unclear. CDR1 and CDR2 from the germline V gene are MNHEY and SVGAGI. The ends were cut back, 3 bases at V and 1 base at J, with 6 bases in the middle. The CDR3 has 13 amino acids. The CDR3 here is CASSYQRNTEAFF. The CDR3 nucleotides are TGTGCCAGCAGTTATCAGCGGAACACTGAAGCTTTCTTT.

The CDR3, as DNA: TGTGCCAGCAGCTTAACAGGGTACACCGGGGAGCTGTTTTTT. Translated, it gives CASSLTGYTGELFF. This chain connects TRBV7-2 to TRBJ2-2; D perhaps matches TRBD1 (6 bases). With 2 bases removed from V and 3 bases from J, the gap between germline ends came to 7 bases. The CDR3 length is 14 residues. Germline assignment: CDR1 SGHTA and CDR2 FQGNSA.

The chain has TRBV11-2 and TRBJ1-2; D is possibly TRBD1 (6 bases). The CDR3 has 15 amino acids. V shed 1 base and J shed 4 bases, with 13 bases lying between them. In germline, CDR1 is SGHAT, CDR2 FQNNGV. The CDR3 protein is CASSLGVDSPYGYTF. CDR3 coding DNA: TGTGCCAGCAGCTTAGGCGTGGACAGCCCCTATGGCTACACCTTC.

The chain combines TRBV5-1 with TRBJ2-1; 7 bases align to TRBD2. Germline trimming cut 0 bases from V and 0 bases from J; bases unmatched to any gene: 3. CDR3 length: 16 residues. Germline CDR1 SGHRS, CDR2 YFSETQ. CDR3 loop: CASSLAAGDSYNEQFF. DNA for the CDR3: TGCGCCAGCAGCTTGGCCGCGGGGGACTCCTACAATGAGCAGTTCTTC. The full variable domain, its missing parts supplied by reference TRBV5-1 and TRBJ2-1, is KAGVTQTPRYLIKTRGQQVTLSCSPISGHRSVSWYQQTPGQGLQFLFEYFSETQRNKGNFPGRFSGRQFSNSRSEMNVSTLELGDSALYLCASSLAAGDSYNEQFFGPGTRLTVL.